These 12 T cell receptor beta chains originate from one sample sequenced in a study of vaccination and CD4 T cells after COVID-19. The Oncomine TCR Beta short-read assay was applied to DNA of cultured CD4+ T cells. Via MiXCR, TCRdb re-called the PCR reads, giving one row per CDR3 protein. The table lists 3,200 or so distinct CDR3 sequences, roughly three quarters of them singletons. No cognate antigen is known for these TCRs. As for treatment: roughly ten-day PBMC culture with coronavirus spike peptide pools or control peptides (ViraFEST assay). The source material was CD4+ T cells from blood, cultured in vitro. These receptors came from a human donor who had recovered from COVID-19.

This rearrangement joins TRBV2 to TRBJ2-5; D is undetermined. Germline lookup yields CDR1 SNHLY and CDR2 FYNNEI. V shed 10 bases and J shed 1 base, with 16 bases lying between them. The CDR3 totals 14 residues. For the CDR3, the DNA is TGTGCCATTAGATCGAGGTATTCCCAAGAGACCCAGTACTTC. Amino acids: CAIRSRYSQETQYF.

This chain joins TRBV7-9 and TRBJ1-2, with D tentatively TRBD1 (6 bases). The CDR3 has 15 amino acids. Trimming removed 0 bases from V and 2 bases from J, with 10 bases in between. The V gene's germline CDR1 is SEHNR and CDR2 FQNEAQ (reference sequence). CDR3 protein: CASSLALTGNYGYTF. The CDR3 DNA reads TGTGCCAGCAGCTTAGCCCTAACAGGGAACTATGGCTACACCTTC.

The rearrangement links TRBV7-9 to TRBJ1-6; TRBD1 is a possible D gene (5 bases). V lost 3 bases and J 3 bases, leaving 15 bases between the germline ends. The CDR3 length is 17 residues. The germline V gene has CDR1 SEHNR and CDR2 FQNEAQ (reference sequence). The CDR3 here is CASSLEGRSGYNSPLHF. CDR3 DNA sequence: TGTGCCAGCAGCTTGGAGGGGCGAAGCGGCTATAATTCACCCCTCCACTTT.

The chain combines TRBV6-1 with TRBJ1-2; D is uncertain. Deletions cut 6 bases from V and 5 bases from J, with 10 bases between. The CDR3 has 12 residues. Germline CDR1 is MNHNS and CDR2 is SASEGT. CDR3 coding DNA: TGTGCCAGCAGCACTCCCAGATATGGCTACACCTTC. Amino acids: CASSTPRYGYTF.

V usage is TRBV5-1 and J usage is TRBJ1-2, with 7 bases matching TRBD1. This CDR3 comprises 12 residues. J gave up 8 bases and V 5 bases, and 6 bases lay outside the gene matches. Germline values: CDR1 SGHRS, CDR2 YFSETQ. Here the CDR3 DNA reads TGCGCCAGCAGGGAAAGGGGGCGAGGCTACACCTTC. Translated, it gives CASRERGRGYTF.

By share, this clonotype counts as hyperexpanded. The V call is TRBV7-2, the J call TRBJ2-2, with D unclear. The germline V and J ends were trimmed by 6 bases and 1 base, with 6 bases remaining between them. The CDR3 consists of 13 residues. CDR1 and CDR2 from the germline V gene are SGHTA and FQGNSA. In DNA, the CDR3 is TGTGCCAGCAGTTCCATGAACACCGGGGAGCTGTTTTTT. This translates into CASSSMNTGELFF.

The chain couples TRBV27 to TRBJ2-3, with TRBD2 matching over 12 bases. The J segment lost 4 bases and the V segment lost 1 base, leaving 3 bases of the junction unmatched. Per germline, CDR1 MNHEY and CDR2 SMNVEV (reference sequence). The CDR3 totals 16 residues. As DNA, the CDR3 is TGTGCCAGCAGTTTATGGCTAGCGGGGGGGCCAGATACGCAGTATTTT. This sequence encodes CASSLWLAGGPDTQYF.

The rearrangement links TRBV7-2 to TRBJ2-1, with D tentatively TRBD2 (7 bases). Trimming pared 3 bases from V and 6 bases from J, leaving 15 bases between. The germline V gene has CDR1 SGHTA and CDR2 FQGNSA. The CDR3 extends over 15 amino acids. The CDR3 nucleotides read TGTGCCAGCAGCTTTACGGGGGGCTTAGGCAATGAGCAGTTCTTC. Amino acid sequence: CASSFTGGLGNEQFF. The full variable domain, its missing parts supplied by reference TRBV7-2 and TRBJ2-1, is GAGVSQSPSNKVTEKGKDVELRCDPISGHTALYWYRQSLGQGLEFLIYFQGNSAPDKSGLPSDRFSAERTGGSVSTLTIQRTQQEDSAVYLCASSFTGGLGNEQFFGPGTRLTVL.

The chain uses TRBV7-2 and TRBJ1-3; unclear D gene. This CDR3 is 17 amino acids long. The V gene's germline CDR1 is SGHTA and CDR2 FQGNSA. V was pared by 2 bases and J by 0 bases, with 14 bases between. CDR3: CASSLRSAGPSGNTIYF. The CDR3 nucleotides are TGTGCCAGCAGCTTAAGGTCGGCAGGCCCCTCTGGAAACACCATATATTTT.

The chain couples TRBV6-1 to TRBJ1-5; D may be TRBD1 (6 bases). The CDR3 has 16 amino acids. V gave up 6 bases and J gave up 3 bases, with 18 bases separating them. From germline, CDR1 is MNHNS and CDR2 SASEGT. The CDR3 sequence is CASSVPSQGYNQPQHF. CDR3 in DNA: TGTGCCAGCAGCGTACCAAGTCAGGGGTACAATCAGCCCCAGCATTTT.

This chain links TRBV27 with TRBJ2-1; D unresolved. V lost 6 bases, J lost 15 bases, and 24 bases lay in between. The germline V gene has CDR1 MNHEY and CDR2 SMNVEV (reference sequence). The CDR3 runs 14 residues. The chain's CDR3 is CASSLSSVRGRRFF. The CDR3 region has the DNA TGTGCCAGCAGCCTTAGCTCGGTCCGCGGAAGACGGTTCTTC.

The V gene is TRBV6-5, the J gene TRBJ1-2, with TRBD1 matching over 7 bases. Germline V CDR1 and CDR2: MNHEY, SVGAGI. The V gene end was trimmed by 4 bases and the J gene end by 4 bases; junction bases not matched to a gene: 6. The CDR3 contains 14 residues. The CDR3, as DNA: TGTGCCAGCAGTTTCGGACAGGCCCCCTATGGCTACACCTTC. Its protein product is CASSFGQAPYGYTF.